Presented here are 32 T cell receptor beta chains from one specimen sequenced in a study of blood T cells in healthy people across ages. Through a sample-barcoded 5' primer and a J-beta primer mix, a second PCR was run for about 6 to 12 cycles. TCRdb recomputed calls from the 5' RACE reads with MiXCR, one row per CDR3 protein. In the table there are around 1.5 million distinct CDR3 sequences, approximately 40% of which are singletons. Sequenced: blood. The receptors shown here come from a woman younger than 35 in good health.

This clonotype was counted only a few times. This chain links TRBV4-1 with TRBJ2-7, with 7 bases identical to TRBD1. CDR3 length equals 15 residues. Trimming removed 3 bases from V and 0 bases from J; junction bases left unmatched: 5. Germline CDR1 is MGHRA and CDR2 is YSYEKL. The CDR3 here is CASSHGTDDSYEQYF. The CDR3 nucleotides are TGCGCCAGCAGCCATGGGACAGATGACTCCTACGAGCAGTACTTC.

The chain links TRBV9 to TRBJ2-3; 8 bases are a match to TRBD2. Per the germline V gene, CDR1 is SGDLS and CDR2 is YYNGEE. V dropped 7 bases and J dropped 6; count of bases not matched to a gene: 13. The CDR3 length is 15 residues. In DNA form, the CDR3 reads TGTGCCAGCTCGAGAGAACTAGCGGTGGGGGATACGCAGTATTTT. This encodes CASSRELAVGDTQYF.

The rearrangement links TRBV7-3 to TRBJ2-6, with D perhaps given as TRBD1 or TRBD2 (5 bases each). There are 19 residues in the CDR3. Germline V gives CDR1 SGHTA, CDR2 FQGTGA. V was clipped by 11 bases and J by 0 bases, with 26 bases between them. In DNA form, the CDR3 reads TGTGCCGGTCGAGCCGAACGGGGCAGGACTTACTCTGGGGCCAACGTCCTGACTTTC. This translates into CAGRAERGRTYSGANVLTF.

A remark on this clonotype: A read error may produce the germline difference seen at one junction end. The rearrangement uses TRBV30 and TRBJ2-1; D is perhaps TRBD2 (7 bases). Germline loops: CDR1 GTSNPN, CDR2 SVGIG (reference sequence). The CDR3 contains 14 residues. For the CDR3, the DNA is TGTGCTTGGAGGGGGAGGGCCACACAGAATGAGCAGTTCTTC. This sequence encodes CAWRGRATQNEQFF. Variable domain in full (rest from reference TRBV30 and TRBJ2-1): SQTIHQWPATLVQPVGSPLSLECTVEGTSNPNLYWYRQAAGRGLQLLFYSVGIGQISSEVPQNLSASRPQDRQFILSSKKLLLSDSGFYLCAWRGRATQNEQFFGPGTRLTVL.

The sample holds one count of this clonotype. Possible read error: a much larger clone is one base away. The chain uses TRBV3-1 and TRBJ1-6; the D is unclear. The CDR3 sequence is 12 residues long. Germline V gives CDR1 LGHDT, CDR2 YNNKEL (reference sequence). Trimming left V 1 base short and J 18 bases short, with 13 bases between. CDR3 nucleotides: TGTGCCAGCAGCCAAGGGTCCGGCCTTGCCCACTTT. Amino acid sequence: CASSQGSGLAHF.

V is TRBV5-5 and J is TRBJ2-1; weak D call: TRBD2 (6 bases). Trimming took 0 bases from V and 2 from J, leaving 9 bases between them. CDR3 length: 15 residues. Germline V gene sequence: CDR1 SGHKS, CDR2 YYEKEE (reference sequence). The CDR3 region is CASSLASVTYNEQFF. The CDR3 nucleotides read TGTGCCAGCAGCTTGGCTAGCGTAACCTACAATGAGCAGTTCTTC.

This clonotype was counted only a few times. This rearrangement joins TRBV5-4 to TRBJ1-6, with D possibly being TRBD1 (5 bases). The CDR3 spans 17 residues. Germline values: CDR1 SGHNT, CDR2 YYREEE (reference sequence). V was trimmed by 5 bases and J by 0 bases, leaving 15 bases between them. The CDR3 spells CASRTGGAGSYNSPLHF. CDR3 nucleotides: TGTGCCAGCAGGACGGGAGGGGCAGGCTCCTATAATTCACCCCTCCACTTT. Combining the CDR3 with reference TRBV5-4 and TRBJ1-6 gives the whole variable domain ETGVTQSPTHLIKTRGQQVTLRCSSQSGHNTVSWYQQALGQGPQFIFQYYREEENGRGNFPPRFSGLQFPNYSSELNVNALELDDSALYLCASRTGGAGSYNSPLHFGNGTRLTVT.

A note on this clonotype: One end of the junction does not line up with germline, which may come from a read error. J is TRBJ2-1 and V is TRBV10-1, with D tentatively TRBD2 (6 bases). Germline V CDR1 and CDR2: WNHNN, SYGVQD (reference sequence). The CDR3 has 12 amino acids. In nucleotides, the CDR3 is TGCGCCAGCGGAGGGGCATCCAATGAGCGGTTCTTC. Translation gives CASGGASNERFF.

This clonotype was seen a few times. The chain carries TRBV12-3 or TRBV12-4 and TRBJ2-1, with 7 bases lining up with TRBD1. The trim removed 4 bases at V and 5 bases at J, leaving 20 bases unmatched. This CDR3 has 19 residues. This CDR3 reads CASSWRPGQSTESDNEQFF. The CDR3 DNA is TGTGCCAGCAGTTGGCGACCGGGACAGTCCACAGAGTCTGACAATGAGCAGTTCTTC.

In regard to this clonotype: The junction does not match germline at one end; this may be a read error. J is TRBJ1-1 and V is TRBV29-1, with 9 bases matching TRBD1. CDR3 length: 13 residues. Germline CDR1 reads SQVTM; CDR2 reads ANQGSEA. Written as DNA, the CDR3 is TGCAGCGTTGAACTACAGGGGGCAACTGGAGCTTTCTTT. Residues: CSVELQGATGAFF.

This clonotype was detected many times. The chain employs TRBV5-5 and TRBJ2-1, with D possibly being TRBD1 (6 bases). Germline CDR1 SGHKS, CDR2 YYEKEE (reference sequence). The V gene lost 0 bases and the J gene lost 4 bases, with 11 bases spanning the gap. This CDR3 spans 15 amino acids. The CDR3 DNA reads TGTGCCAGCAGCTTGGAAGGGGGTCTATACAATGAGCAGTTCTTC. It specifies CASSLEGGLYNEQFF.

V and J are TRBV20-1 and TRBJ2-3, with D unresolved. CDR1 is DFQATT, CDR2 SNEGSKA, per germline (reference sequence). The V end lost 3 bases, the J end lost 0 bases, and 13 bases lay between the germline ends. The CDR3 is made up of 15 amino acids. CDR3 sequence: CSARAPWASTDTQYF. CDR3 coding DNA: TGCAGTGCTAGGGCCCCCTGGGCTAGCACAGATACGCAGTATTTT.

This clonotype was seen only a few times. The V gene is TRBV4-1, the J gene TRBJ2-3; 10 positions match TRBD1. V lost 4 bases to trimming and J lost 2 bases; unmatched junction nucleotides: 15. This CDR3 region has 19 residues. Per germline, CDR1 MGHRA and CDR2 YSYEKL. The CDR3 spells CASSRYRQWTGGYTDTQYF. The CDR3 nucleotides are TGCGCCAGCAGCCGATATCGGCAATGGACAGGGGGTTACACAGATACGCAGTATTTT.

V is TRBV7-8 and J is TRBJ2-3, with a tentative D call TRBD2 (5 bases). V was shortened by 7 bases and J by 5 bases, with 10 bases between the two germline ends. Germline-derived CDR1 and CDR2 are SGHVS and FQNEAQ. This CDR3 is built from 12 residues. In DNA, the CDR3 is TGTGCCAGCAACCAGGCGGGAGATACGCAGTATTTT. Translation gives CASNQAGDTQYF. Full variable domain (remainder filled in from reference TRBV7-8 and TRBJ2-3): GAGVSQSPRYKVAKRGQDVALRCDPISGHVSLFWYQQALGQGPEFLTYFQNEAQLDKSGLPSDRFFAERPEGSVSTLKIQRTQQEDSAVYLCASNQAGDTQYFGPGTRLTVL.

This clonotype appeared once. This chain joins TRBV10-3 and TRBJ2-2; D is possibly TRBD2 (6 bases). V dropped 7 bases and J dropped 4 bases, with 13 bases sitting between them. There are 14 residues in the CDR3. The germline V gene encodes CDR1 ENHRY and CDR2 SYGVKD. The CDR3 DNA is TGTGCCATCACGAGGGAGGCGGGCACCGGGGAGCTGTTTTTT. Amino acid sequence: CAITREAGTGELFF.

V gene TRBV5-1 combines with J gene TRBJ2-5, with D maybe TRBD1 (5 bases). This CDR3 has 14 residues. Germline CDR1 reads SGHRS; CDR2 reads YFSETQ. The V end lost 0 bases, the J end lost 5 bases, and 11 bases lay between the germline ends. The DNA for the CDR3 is TGCGCCAGCAGCTTGGCCCCACAGGTCGAGACCCAGTACTTC. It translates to CASSLAPQVETQYF. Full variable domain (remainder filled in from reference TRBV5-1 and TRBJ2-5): KAGVTQTPRYLIKTRGQQVTLSCSPISGHRSVSWYQQTPGQGLQFLFEYFSETQRNKGNFPGRFSGRQFSNSRSEMNVSTLELGDSALYLCASSLAPQVETQYFGPGTRLLVL.

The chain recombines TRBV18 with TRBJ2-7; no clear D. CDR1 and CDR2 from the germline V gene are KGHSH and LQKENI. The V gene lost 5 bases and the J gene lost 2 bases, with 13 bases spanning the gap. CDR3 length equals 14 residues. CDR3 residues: CASSAARQTYEQYF. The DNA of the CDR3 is TGTGCCAGCTCAGCCGCCCGTCAGACCTACGAGCAGTACTTC.

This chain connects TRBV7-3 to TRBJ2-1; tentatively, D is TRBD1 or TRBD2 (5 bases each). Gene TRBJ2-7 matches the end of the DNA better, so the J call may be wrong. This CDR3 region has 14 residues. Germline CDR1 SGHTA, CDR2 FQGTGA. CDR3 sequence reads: CASSLGSGTGEQYF. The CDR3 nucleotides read TGTGCCAGCAGCTTAGGTTCGGGGACGGGCGAGCAGTACTTC.

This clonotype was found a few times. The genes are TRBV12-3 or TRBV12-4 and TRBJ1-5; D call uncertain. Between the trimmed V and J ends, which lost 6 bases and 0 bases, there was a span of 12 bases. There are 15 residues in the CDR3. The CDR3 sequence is CASRLQESSNQPQHF. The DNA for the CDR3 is TGTGCCAGCAGACTTCAGGAGTCTAGCAATCAGCCCCAGCATTTT.

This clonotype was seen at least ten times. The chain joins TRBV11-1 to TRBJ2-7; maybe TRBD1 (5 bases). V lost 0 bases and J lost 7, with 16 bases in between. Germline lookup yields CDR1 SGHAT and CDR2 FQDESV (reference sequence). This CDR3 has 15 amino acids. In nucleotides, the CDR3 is TGTGCCAGCAGCTTAGCCCTCCAGGGTGCCCCTGAGCAGTACTTC. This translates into CASSLALQGAPEQYF.

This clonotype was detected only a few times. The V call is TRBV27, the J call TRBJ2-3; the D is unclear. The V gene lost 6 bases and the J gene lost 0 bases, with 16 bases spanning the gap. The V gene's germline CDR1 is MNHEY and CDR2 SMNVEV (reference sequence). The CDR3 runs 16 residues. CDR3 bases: TGTGCCAGCAGCAAGGGTACAACCCCTAGCACAGATACGCAGTATTTT. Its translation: CASSKGTTPSTDTQYF.

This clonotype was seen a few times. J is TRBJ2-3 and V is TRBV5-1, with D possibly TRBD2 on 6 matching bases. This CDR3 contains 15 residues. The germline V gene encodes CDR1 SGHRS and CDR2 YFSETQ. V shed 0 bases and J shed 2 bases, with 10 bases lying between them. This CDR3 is CASSLARGATDTQYF. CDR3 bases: TGCGCCAGCAGCTTGGCGCGGGGAGCCACAGATACGCAGTATTTT.

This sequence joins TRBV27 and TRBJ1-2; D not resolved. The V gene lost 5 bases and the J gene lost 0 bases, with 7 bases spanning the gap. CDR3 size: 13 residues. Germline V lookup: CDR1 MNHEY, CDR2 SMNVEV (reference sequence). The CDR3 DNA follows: TGTGCCAGCAGTAAACAGACTAACTATGGCTACACCTTC. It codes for CASSKQTNYGYTF.

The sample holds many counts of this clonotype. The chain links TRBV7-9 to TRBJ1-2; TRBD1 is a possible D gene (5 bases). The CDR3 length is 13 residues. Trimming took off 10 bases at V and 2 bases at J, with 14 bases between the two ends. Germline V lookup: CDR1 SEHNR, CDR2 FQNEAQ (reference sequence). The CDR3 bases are TGTGCCACCTCAGCAGGGATAAACTATGGCTACACCTTC. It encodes CATSAGINYGYTF.

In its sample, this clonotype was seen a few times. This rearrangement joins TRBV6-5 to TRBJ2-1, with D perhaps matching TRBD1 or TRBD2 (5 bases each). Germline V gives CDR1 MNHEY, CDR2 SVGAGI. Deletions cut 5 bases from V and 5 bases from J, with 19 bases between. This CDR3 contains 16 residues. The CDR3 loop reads CASSPPLGDRNNEQFF. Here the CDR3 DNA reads TGTGCCAGCAGTCCTCCGCTAGGGGACCGAAACAATGAGCAGTTCTTC.

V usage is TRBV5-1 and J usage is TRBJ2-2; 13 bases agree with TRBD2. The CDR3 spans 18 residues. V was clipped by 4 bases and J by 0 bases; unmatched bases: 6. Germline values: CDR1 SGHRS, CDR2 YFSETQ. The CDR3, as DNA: TGCGCCAGCAGCCCCCTACTAGCGGGGGGGCCGAACACCGGGGAGCTGTTTTTT. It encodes CASSPLLAGGPNTGELFF.

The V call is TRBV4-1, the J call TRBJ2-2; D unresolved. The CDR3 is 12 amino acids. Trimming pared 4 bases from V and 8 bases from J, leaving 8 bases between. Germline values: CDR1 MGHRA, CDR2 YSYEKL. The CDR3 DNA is TGCGCCAGCAGCCCCGTTAATGGGGAGCTGTTTTTT. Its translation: CASSPVNGELFF.

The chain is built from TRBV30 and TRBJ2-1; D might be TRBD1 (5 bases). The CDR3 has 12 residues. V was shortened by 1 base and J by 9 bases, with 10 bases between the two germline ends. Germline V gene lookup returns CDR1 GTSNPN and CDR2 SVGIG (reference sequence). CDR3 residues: CAWSEYDSEQFF. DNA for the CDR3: TGTGCCTGGAGTGAGTATGACAGTGAGCAGTTCTTC.

The CDR3 loop is CASSLNVRDTEAFF. Written as DNA, the CDR3 is TGTGCCAGCAGCTTAAACGTGCGGGACACTGAAGCTTTCTTT. The chain combines TRBV7-9 with TRBJ1-1; the D is unclear. Germline V gene lookup returns CDR1 SEHNR and CDR2 FQNEAQ (reference sequence). CDR3 size: 14 residues. Trimming took 2 bases from V and 3 from J, leaving 10 bases between them.

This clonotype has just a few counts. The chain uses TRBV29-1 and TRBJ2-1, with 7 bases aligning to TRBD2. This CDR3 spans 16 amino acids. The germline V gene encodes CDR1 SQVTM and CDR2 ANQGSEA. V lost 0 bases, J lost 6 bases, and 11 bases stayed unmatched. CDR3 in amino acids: CSVEDPKRRGGNEQFF. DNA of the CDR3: TGCAGCGTTGAAGACCCAAAACGGCGCGGGGGCAATGAGCAGTTCTTC.

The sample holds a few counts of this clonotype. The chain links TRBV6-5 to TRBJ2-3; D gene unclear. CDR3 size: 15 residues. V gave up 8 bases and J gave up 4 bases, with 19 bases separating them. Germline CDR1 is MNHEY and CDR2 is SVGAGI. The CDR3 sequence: CASRFNEERADTQYF. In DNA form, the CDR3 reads TGTGCCAGCCGCTTTAATGAGGAACGGGCAGATACGCAGTATTTT.

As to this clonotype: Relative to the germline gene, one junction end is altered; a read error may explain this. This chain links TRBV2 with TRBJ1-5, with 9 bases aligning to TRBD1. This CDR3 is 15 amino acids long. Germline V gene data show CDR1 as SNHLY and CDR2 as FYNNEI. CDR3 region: CAGSEWDRGNQPQHF. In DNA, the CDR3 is TGTGCCGGCAGTGAATGGGACAGGGGCAATCAGCCCCAGCATTTT.